This entry concerns a single T cell receptor (beta chain). This entry comes from a study of blood T cell repertoires in COVID-19. The cohort comprised adults aged roughly 18 to 95 years residing in about two dozen US areas. Here immunoSEQ multiplex PCR was the method, and the copy in TCRdb shows in-frame clones only, minus some. Of 150,000 to 200,000 clones in the sample, around 87% were seen once. This clonotype was obtained from a woman in her forties or fifties who had recovered from COVID-19. Material: PBMCs or T cells enriched from blood (not recorded which).

The CDR3 DNA is TGTGCCTGGATCCTAGGGGTGGGCAATGAGCAGTTCTTC. This encodes CAWILGVGNEQFF. The V call is TRBV30, the J call TRBJ2-1; perhaps TRBD1 as D (5 bases). V shed 4 bases and J shed 6 bases, with 13 bases lying between them. CDR1 is GTSNPN and CDR2 is SVGIG in the germline V gene (reference sequence). CDR3 length: 13 residues. Supplemented by reference TRBV30 and TRBJ2-1, the full variable domain reads SQTIHQWPATLVQPVGSPLSLECTVEGTSNPNLYWYRQAAGRGLQLLFYSVGIGQISSEVPQNLSASRPQDRQFILSSKKLLLSDSGFYLCAWILGVGNEQFFGPGTRLTVL.